This TCR beta chain was obtained from a study of cytomegalovirus exposure and HLA in healthy donors. PCR primers comprised 60 Vbeta and 13 Jbeta primers. Repertoires were generated with immunoSEQ multiplex PCR, while TCRdb's copy carries only in-frame clones and drops some. Of about 160,000 clones listed, 82% are singletons. The germline CDR1 and CDR2 sequences are MNHEY and SVGAGI. V shed 7 bases and J 10 bases; nucleotides not matched to a gene: 11. The CDR3 extends over 15 amino acids. The TCR was taken from a girl aged 2 to 10 in good health and CMV-seropositive. The chain recombines TRBV6-5 with TRBJ1-4; the match to TRBD1 covers 11 bases. What was sequenced was PBMCs. CDR3 in DNA: TGTGCCAGCAAACATCAGGACAGGGGGCAAGGAAAACTGTTTTTT. This codes for CASKHQDRGQGKLFF.